This TCR beta chain was profiled in a study of cytomegalovirus exposure and HLA in healthy donors. The PCR contained 60 Vbeta and 13 Jbeta primers. The protocol was immunoSEQ multiplex PCR, while the TCRdb copy is restricted to in-frame clones and leaves out a portion. The table has more than 80,000 clones, about four fifths seen once. Trimming cost V 4 bases and J 3 bases, with 20 bases left between them. The CDR3 is 16 residues long. Germline-derived CDR1 and CDR2 are SGHRS and YFSETQ. In regard to this clone: Its antigen is still unknown.

General study findings and limits: The authors considered a cluster of highly shared sequence variants likely to be a sequencing artifact. TCR beta V segments were, for the most part, productive about 87% or about 30% of the time in an earlier analysis. Because they were indistinguishable, some V segments, including TRBV6-2 and TRBV6-3, were excluded. The study listed under 200 cytomegalovirus-associated TCR beta chains.

The source is a woman in her 70s in good health and CMV-seropositive. Sequences were obtained from PBMCs. The chain employs TRBV5-1 and TRBJ2-7; maybe TRBD1 (5 bases). The CDR3 coding sequence is TGCGCCAGCAGCCCCGGTTTAAGGGGCGGCGGCTACGAGCAGTACTTC. Amino acid sequence: CASSPGLRGGGYEQYF.